These 25 T cell receptor beta chains share one sample of origin, sequenced in a study of a mutant IDH1 vaccine in newly diagnosed glioma. These TCRs' antigens remain unknown. Clones were sequenced by immunoSEQ multiplex PCR, and TCRdb holds only the in-frame ones, with some missing. Of fewer than 65,000 clones listed, about 81% were seen once; the top ten hold about 3.7%. The time point: week 5, during vaccination. The investigators gave 300 ug of mutant IDH1 20-mer peptide in each vaccine dose, together with topical imiquimod. The sample here was PBMCs, taken from a glioma patient whose treatment included an IDH1 peptide vaccine. The receptors were sampled from a man aged 25 to 45 with glioma.

The chain combines TRBV25-1 with TRBJ2-2; 11 bases agree with TRBD1. Germline V CDR1 and CDR2: MGHDK, SYGVNS. V lost 5 bases to trimming and J lost 3 bases; unmatched junction nucleotides: 2. CDR3 length: 15 residues. This CDR3 reads CASSPGQGDTGELFF. The CDR3 DNA follows: TGTGCCAGCAGTCCGGGACAGGGGGACACCGGGGAGCTGTTTTTT.

This chain uses TRBV12-1 with TRBJ2-3; the table names TRBD2, a call not compared with the DNA. TRBV12-1 is given as a pseudogene. The CDR3 has 18 amino acids. CDR3 DNA sequence: TGTGCCAGCAGCCCCGAGCGGGGGGGGCGGTCCTTTGCAGATACGCAGTATTTT. Amino acids: CASSPERGGRSFADTQYF.

The chain combines TRBV5-1 with TRBJ1-2, with D unclear. V gave up 1 base and J gave up 4 bases, with 11 bases separating them. This CDR3 spans 14 amino acids. Germline CDR1 and CDR2: SGHRS and YFSETQ. CDR3 residues: CASSLNRVGYGYTF. The CDR3 bases are TGCGCCAGCAGCTTGAATAGGGTAGGCTATGGCTACACCTTC.

This chain uses TRBV5-1 with TRBJ1-2; TRBD1 is a possible D gene (5 bases). Looked up from germline, CDR1 is SGHRS and CDR2 is YFSETQ. The CDR3 is made up of 14 amino acids. Trimming removed 3 bases at V and 4 bases at J, with 13 bases between. CDR3 sequence: CASSSAGQGYGYTF. CDR3 nucleotide sequence: TGCGCCAGCAGCTCCGCGGGCCAGGGCTATGGCTACACCTTC.

The V call is TRBV5-1, the J call TRBJ1-4; D uncertain. V lost 0 bases and J 0 bases, leaving 6 bases between the germline ends. CDR1 and CDR2 from the germline V gene are SGHRS and YFSETQ. This CDR3 is 15 amino acids long. CDR3 DNA: TGCGCCAGCAGCTTGGTCGCAGCAACTAATGAAAAACTGTTTTTT. Its protein is CASSLVAATNEKLFF. The full variable domain, completed using reference TRBV5-1 and TRBJ1-4, is KAGVTQTPRYLIKTRGQQVTLSCSPISGHRSVSWYQQTPGQGLQFLFEYFSETQRNKGNFPGRFSGRQFSNSRSEMNVSTLELGDSALYLCASSLVAATNEKLFFGSGTQLSVL.

CDR3 bases: TGTGCCAGTAAGGACATAGTGAACACTGAAGCTTTCTTT. Its protein product is CASKDIVNTEAFF. The chain links TRBV19 to TRBJ1-1; D might be TRBD1 (5 bases). Trimming cost V 7 bases and J 0 bases, with 9 bases left between them. This CDR3 comprises 13 residues. CDR1 LNHDA and CDR2 SQIVND come from the germline V gene (reference sequence).

This chain connects TRBV21-1 to TRBJ1-6. TRBV21-1 is annotated as a pseudogene. The CDR3 length is 16 residues. Written as DNA, the CDR3 is TGTGCCAGCAGCCATCTAGGCGTCACCGGGAGGTCACCCCTCCACTTT. Translated, it gives CASSHLGVTGRSPLHF.

The gene calls are TRBV19 and TRBJ1-2; 10 bases match TRBD1. CDR1 is LNHDA, CDR2 SQIVND, per germline (reference sequence). The CDR3 runs to 13 residues. Unmatched junction bases numbered 3, after V lost 5 bases and J lost 6 bases. The CDR3 is CASSGTGVDGYTF. The CDR3 coding sequence is TGTGCCAGTAGTGGGACAGGGGTAGATGGCTACACCTTC. Supplemented by reference TRBV19 and TRBJ1-2, the full variable domain reads DGGITQSPKYLFRKEGQNVTLSCEQNLNHDAMYWYRQDPGQGLRLIYYSQIVNDFQKGDIAEGYSVSREKKESFPLTVTSAQKNPTAFYLCASSGTGVDGYTFGSGTRLTVV.

The chain employs TRBV6-1 and TRBJ2-3; D is possibly TRBD1 (6 bases). V was cut by 1 base and J by 4 bases, with 12 bases left in between. The CDR3 contains 15 residues. Germline V gene data show CDR1 as MNHNS and CDR2 as SASEGT. CDR3 amino acids: CASSEVFRGADTQYF. In DNA, the CDR3 is TGTGCCAGCAGTGAAGTATTCAGGGGCGCAGATACGCAGTATTTT.

This chain uses TRBV9 with TRBJ2-2; the D call may be TRBD1 or TRBD2 (5 bases each). The CDR3 is 14 amino acids. With 0 bases removed from V and 6 bases from J, the gap between germline ends came to 9 bases. Germline V gene data show CDR1 as SGDLS and CDR2 as YYNGEE. The CDR3 bases are TGTGCCAGCAGCGTAGGTCGGGGCTCCGGGGAGCTGTTTTTT. Amino acid sequence: CASSVGRGSGELFF.

This clone was counted only a few times. The rearrangement links TRBV20-1 to TRBJ1-1; D is unresolved. The CDR3 consists of 11 residues. CDR1 is DFQATT, CDR2 SNEGSKA, per germline (reference sequence). V was trimmed by 6 bases and J by 1 base, leaving 6 bases between them. Here the CDR3 reads CSAHWNTEAFF. The CDR3 nucleotides read TGCAGTGCCCATTGGAACACTGAAGCTTTCTTT.

This chain uses TRBV7-8 with TRBJ1-1; 10 bases align to TRBD1. With V trimmed by 5 bases and J by 8 bases, 8 bases remained unmatched. Germline V gene sequence: CDR1 SGHVS, CDR2 FQNEAQ. CDR3 size: 14 residues. CDR3 protein: CASSTRDRGREAFF. Here the CDR3 DNA reads TGTGCCAGCAGCACGAGGGACAGGGGAAGAGAAGCTTTCTTT. Looking up the rest from reference TRBV7-8 and TRBJ1-1 gives the full variable domain: GAGVSQSPRYKVAKRGQDVALRCDPISGHVSLFWYQQALGQGPEFLTYFQNEAQLDKSGLPSDRFFAERPEGSVSTLKIQRTQQEDSAVYLCASSTRDRGREAFFGQGTRLTVV.

The chain joins TRBV11-2 to TRBJ2-3; D might be TRBD2 (5 bases). The CDR3 totals 17 residues. V was trimmed by 3 bases and J by 2 bases, leaving 18 bases between them. Germline loops: CDR1 SGHAT, CDR2 FQNNGV. The CDR3 coding sequence is TGTGCCAGCAGCTTTTTTGCCGGGGAAGGTGACACAGATACGCAGTATTTT. Amino acids: CASSFFAGEGDTDTQYF.

The CDR3 here is CASSQDDRGPANYGYTF. DNA for the CDR3: TGTGCCAGCAGCCAGGATGACAGAGGCCCCGCTAACTATGGCTACACCTTC. The V and J genes are TRBV14 and TRBJ1-2, with TRBD1 as a possible D gene (5 bases). The CDR3 spans 17 residues. CDR1 and CDR2 from the germline V gene are SGHDN and FVKESK. V gave up 3 bases and J gave up 0 bases, with 17 bases separating them.

The J gene is TRBJ2-1, the V gene TRBV28; D might be TRBD1 or TRBD2, each matching 5 bases. The CDR3 sequence is 11 residues long. Germline CDR1 is MDHEN and CDR2 is SYDVKM. Trimming removed 5 bases from V and 13 bases from J, with 12 bases in between. CDR3 in amino acids: CASSTRQLQFF. DNA for the CDR3: TGTGCCAGCAGTACTAGACAGCTCCAGTTCTTC.

The gene calls are TRBV4-1 and TRBJ1-6; D might be TRBD1 (5 bases). The germline V gene encodes CDR1 MGHRA and CDR2 YSYEKL. V lost 6 bases and J lost 4, with 10 bases in between. The CDR3 sequence is 14 residues long. The CDR3 reads CASRLGGYNSPLHF. The CDR3 DNA reads as TGCGCCAGCAGACTCGGGGGATATAATTCACCCCTCCACTTT.

The chain joins TRBV5-1 to TRBJ2-5; no clear D gene. The DNA end lines up better with TRBJ2-7; the J call may be wrong. Germline CDR1 SGHRS, CDR2 YFSETQ. CDR3 length: 16 amino acids. The chain's CDR3 is CASSLRLKPDSYEQYF. In nucleotides, the CDR3 is TGCGCCAGCAGCTTGCGATTGAAGCCAGACTCCTACGAGCAGTACTTC.

V and J are TRBV7-9 and TRBJ2-5; D gene ambiguous. Per germline, CDR1 SEHNR and CDR2 FQNEAQ (reference sequence). The CDR3 has 14 residues. V dropped 1 base and J dropped 5 bases, with 11 bases sitting between them. The CDR3 bases are TGTGCCAGCAGCTTAGAAGACGGCCCGGAGACCCAGTACTTC. Translating gives CASSLEDGPETQYF. The variable domain in full, with the rest retrieved from reference TRBV7-9 and TRBJ2-5, is DTGVSQNPRHKITKRGQNVTFRCDPISEHNRLYWYRQTLGQGPEFLTYFQNEAQLEKSRLLSDRFSAERPKGSFSTLEIQRTEQGDSAMYLCASSLEDGPETQYFGPGTRLLVL.

V and J are TRBV4-1 and TRBJ2-2; D unresolved. This CDR3 has 13 amino acids. Between the trimmed V and J ends, which lost 5 bases and 3 bases, there was a span of 7 bases. CDR1 and CDR2 (germline): MGHRA, YSYEKL. DNA of the CDR3: TGCGCCAGCAGCGGGGTTGACACCGGGGAGCTGTTTTTT. This codes for CASSGVDTGELFF.

The chain is built from TRBV23-1 and TRBJ1-2; TRBD1 matches 10 bases. TRBV23-1 is recorded as an ORF, its role being uncertain. The CDR3 totals 16 residues. The trim removed 4 bases at V and 4 bases at J, leaving 9 bases unmatched. The CDR3 protein is CASSRWDRGDRYGYTF. The CDR3 DNA follows: TGCGCCAGCAGTCGCTGGGACAGGGGTGATCGCTATGGCTACACCTTC.

The CDR3 sequence: CSASRVEAFF. CDR3 in DNA: TGCAGTGCTAGCCGAGTTGAAGCTTTCTTT. This chain connects TRBV20-1 to TRBJ1-1, with D uncertain. V was clipped by 3 bases and J by 7 bases, with 6 bases between them. CDR1 and CDR2 from the germline V gene are DFQATT and SNEGSKA (reference sequence). This CDR3 contains 10 residues.

This clone has a handful of counts. This rearrangement joins TRBV19 to TRBJ1-2; TRBD1 might be the D (6 bases). Looked up from germline, CDR1 is LNHDA and CDR2 is SQIVND (reference sequence). The V gene lost 6 bases and the J gene lost 8 bases, with 16 bases spanning the gap. This CDR3 has 13 residues. The CDR3 nucleotides read TGTGCCAGTAGCCCCCTGGGAGGGGGGGGCTACACCTTC. Translation gives CASSPLGGGGYTF.

The chain carries TRBV29-1 and TRBJ1-2; D remains unclear. The CDR3 extends over 14 amino acids. Germline loops: CDR1 SQVTM, CDR2 ANQGSEA. Trimming took 0 bases from V and 4 from J, leaving 12 bases between them. CDR3 in DNA: TGCAGCGTTGAAGATCTGCGGGAGGGCTATGGCTACACCTTC. Its translation is CSVEDLREGYGYTF.

This clone appeared a few times. V is TRBV4-2 and J is TRBJ1-6; D unresolved. The V end was cut by 0 bases, the J end by 10 bases, with 10 bases between. Germline CDR1 is LGHNA and CDR2 is YNFKEQ. This CDR3 is 14 amino acids long. Here the CDR3 reads CASSQEVTSSPLHF. In nucleotides, the CDR3 is TGTGCCAGCAGCCAAGAGGTTACATCCTCACCCCTCCACTTT.

In the case of this clone: Since no conserved phenylalanine or tryptophan closes the CDR3, a read error is the likely cause. No DNA is shown, since the ends of the CDR3 on it are uncertain; the CDR3 is the one TCRdb lists. The CDR3 here is CAISDVEGISEALI. J is TRBJ1-1 and V is TRBV6-6. The CDR3 totals 14 residues, both ends included. Per the germline V gene, CDR1 is MNHNY and CDR2 is SVGAGI (reference sequence).